A single sample is the source of the 30 T cell receptor beta chains below, sequenced in a study of identifying expanded T cells in peripheral blood. TCRdb's copy holds only in-frame clones and misses some; the assay was immunoSEQ multiplex PCR. Of over 45,000 clones listed, approximately 82% are singletons. Material: blood. These receptors all come from a person aged 18 to 70 in good health.

This chain links TRBV19 with TRBJ2-3, with 7 bases that match TRBD1. The CDR3 loop spans 16 amino acids. CDR1 LNHDA and CDR2 SQIVND come from the germline V gene (reference sequence). Trimming took 5 bases from V and 1 from J; bases not matched to a gene: 9. CDR3 region: CASSYRGTVRTDTQYF. Here the CDR3 DNA reads TGTGCCAGTAGTTATCGTGGGACAGTTCGCACAGATACGCAGTATTTT. The variable domain in full, with the rest retrieved from reference TRBV19 and TRBJ2-3, is DGGITQSPKYLFRKEGQNVTLSCEQNLNHDAMYWYRQDPGQGLRLIYYSQIVNDFQKGDIAEGYSVSREKKESFPLTVTSAQKNPTAFYLCASSYRGTVRTDTQYFGPGTRLTVL.

The chain couples TRBV9 to TRBJ2-2; D unresolved. Germline CDR1 SGDLS, CDR2 YYNGEE. Trimming shortened V by 4 bases and J by 5 bases, and 12 bases separated the two germline ends. This CDR3 has 14 amino acids. DNA of the CDR3: TGTGCCAGCAGCCCACGGACGGGTACCGGGGAGCTGTTTTTT. Protein: CASSPRTGTGELFF.

The chain couples TRBV7-3 to TRBJ1-1; 9 nucleotides line up with TRBD1. The V segment lost 4 bases and the J segment 5 bases; nucleotides outside the gene matches: 2. CDR1 is SGHTA and CDR2 is FQGTGA in the germline V gene. This CDR3 has 13 amino acids. This chain's CDR3 is CASSSGTGTEAFF. The CDR3 region has the DNA TGTGCCAGCAGCTCCGGGACAGGGACTGAAGCTTTCTTT.

This chain links TRBV6-6 with TRBJ1-4; D is uncertain. This CDR3 region has 14 residues. Per the germline V gene, CDR1 is MNHNY and CDR2 is SVGAGI (reference sequence). V was shortened by 0 bases and J by 8 bases, with 10 bases between the two germline ends. DNA of the CDR3: TGTGCCAGCAGTTACTCTGGGGTGGACGAAAAACTGTTTTTT. It codes for CASSYSGVDEKLFF.

The rearrangement joins TRBV7-9 to TRBJ2-3; D is perhaps TRBD1 (6 bases). The CDR3 contains 15 residues. Deletions cut 5 bases from V and 4 bases from J, with 16 bases between. The germline V gene encodes CDR1 SEHNR and CDR2 FQNEAQ (reference sequence). The CDR3: CASSPTGNPSDTQYF. CDR3 sequence (DNA): TGTGCCAGCAGCCCTACAGGGAACCCCTCAGATACGCAGTATTTT.

This clone was recorded only once. This sequence joins TRBV29-1 and TRBJ1-2; tentatively, D is TRBD1 (5 bases). The germline gives CDR1 SQVTM, CDR2 ANQGSEA. This CDR3 contains 13 residues. V lost 3 bases and J 6 bases, leaving 14 bases between the germline ends. CDR3 sequence reads: CSVEGWGEDGYTF. CDR3 DNA: TGCAGCGTTGAGGGGTGGGGGGAAGATGGCTACACCTTC.

The rearrangement uses TRBV7-9 and TRBJ1-4; 8 nucleotides align to TRBD1. This CDR3 has 15 residues. The germline V gene encodes CDR1 SEHNR and CDR2 FQNEAQ (reference sequence). J gave up 8 bases and V 5 bases, and 10 bases lay outside the gene matches. CDR3 coding DNA: TGTGCCAGCAGCCTTCAACAGGGGGGTTGGGAAAAACTGTTTTTT. It specifies CASSLQQGGWEKLFF.

Here the CDR3 reads CSVTQGTAGYTF. The DNA of the CDR3 is TGCAGCGTCACCCAGGGGACGGCTGGCTACACCTTC. The gene calls are TRBV29-1 and TRBJ1-2; D is possibly TRBD1 (6 bases). The germline V and J ends were trimmed by 6 bases and 7 bases, with 15 bases remaining between them. The CDR3 consists of 12 residues. Germline V CDR1 and CDR2: SQVTM, ANQGSEA.

J is TRBJ2-3 and V is TRBV7-9, with no clear D. Between the trimmed V and J ends, which lost 1 base and 9 bases, there was a span of 11 bases. The CDR3 loop spans 13 amino acids. The germline CDR1 and CDR2 sequences are SEHNR and FQNEAQ (reference sequence). CDR3 nucleotide sequence: TGTGCCAGCAGCTTAGGAGGAATGGGGACGCAGTATTTT. It translates to CASSLGGMGTQYF.

CDR3 sequence (DNA): TGTGCCAGCAGCCCGGGACAGGGAGGGTCCGGTGAGCAGTTCTTC. This encodes CASSPGQGGSGEQFF. This rearrangement joins TRBV11-3 to TRBJ2-1, with 9 bases identical to TRBD1. J gave up 9 bases and V 5 bases, and 11 bases lay outside the gene matches. Germline V CDR1 and CDR2: SGHNT, YENEEA. The length of the CDR3 is 15 residues.

The chain links TRBV9 to TRBJ1-1; possibly TRBD1 for D (5 bases). CDR1 SGDLS and CDR2 YYNGEE come from the germline V gene. This CDR3 comprises 13 residues. Trimming cost V 6 bases and J 3 bases, with 12 bases left between them. The DNA for the CDR3 is TGTGCCAGCACCAAGGGGAGGGACACTGAAGCTTTCTTT. This translates into CASTKGRDTEAFF.

This clone was detected a few times. This rearrangement joins TRBV29-1 to TRBJ1-2; TRBD1 might be the D (5 bases). Trimming shortened V by 1 base and J by 2 bases, and 17 bases separated the two germline ends. The CDR3 covers 16 residues. CDR1 SQVTM and CDR2 ANQGSEA come from the germline V gene. CDR3 region: CSVEGGAQAGNYGYTF. Here the CDR3 DNA reads TGCAGCGTTGAAGGAGGGGCACAAGCGGGCAACTATGGCTACACCTTC.

This sequence joins TRBV9 and TRBJ2-2, with D possibly being TRBD1 or TRBD2 (6 bases each). The V and J ends lost 4 bases and 0 bases respectively, with 13 bases between them. There are 16 residues in the CDR3. Per germline, CDR1 SGDLS and CDR2 YYNGEE. The CDR3 DNA follows: TGTGCCAGCAGCTCGAGGGGGGATACGAACACCGGGGAGCTGTTTTTT. It specifies CASSSRGDTNTGELFF.

The chain links TRBV7-9 to TRBJ2-2; D remains unclear. The CDR3 runs 15 residues. Trimming pared 2 bases from V and 7 bases from J, leaving 14 bases between. Germline lookup yields CDR1 SEHNR and CDR2 FQNEAQ (reference sequence). DNA for the CDR3: TGTGCCAGCAGCTTAAGACCTAGGGAAGGCGGGGAGCTGTTTTTT. Translation: CASSLRPREGGELFF.

The rearrangement uses TRBV7-9 and TRBJ2-7; 8 bases map to TRBD2. CDR1 and CDR2 (germline): SEHNR, FQNEAQ (reference sequence). The V gene end was trimmed by 3 bases and the J gene end by 6 bases; junction bases not matched to a gene: 7. CDR3 length equals 14 residues. The CDR3: CASSFRTSPLEQYF. The CDR3 bases are TGTGCCAGCAGCTTCCGGACTAGCCCTCTCGAGCAGTACTTC.

The rearrangement joins TRBV18 to TRBJ1-2; 9 nucleotides match TRBD1. V shed 3 bases, J shed 6 bases, and the junction held 8 bases outside the gene matches. This CDR3 comprises 15 residues. Germline V gene lookup returns CDR1 KGHSH and CDR2 LQKENI. For the CDR3, the DNA is TGTGCCAGCTCACCCGGACAGGGGAGGGTGCATGGCTACACCTTC. It yields the protein CASSPGQGRVHGYTF.

This clone appeared a few times. The chain employs TRBV5-1 and TRBJ2-1; 13 nucleotides line up with TRBD2. Per germline, CDR1 SGHRS and CDR2 YFSETQ. V was pared by 7 bases and J by 2 bases, with 9 bases of the junction left unmatched. The CDR3 totals 17 residues. CDR3 sequence reads: CASRWTSGSPAYNEQFF. In DNA, the CDR3 is TGCGCCAGCCGCTGGACTAGCGGGAGTCCGGCCTACAATGAGCAGTTCTTC.

This clone has only one observation. This chain links TRBV25-1 with TRBJ1-1; 7 bases line up with TRBD1. J was trimmed by 4 bases and V by 6 bases; bases with no gene match: 5. This CDR3 has 13 residues. The germline V gene encodes CDR1 MGHDK and CDR2 SYGVNS. The CDR3 nucleotides are TGTGCCAGCAGCAGGGGGGGGCCCACTGAAGCTTTCTTT. Its translation: CASSRGGPTEAFF.

The J gene is TRBJ2-2, the V gene TRBV5-4, with TRBD1 matching 9 bases. CDR1 is SGHNT and CDR2 is YYREEE in the germline V gene (reference sequence). The CDR3 runs 16 residues. With V trimmed by 3 bases and J by 3 bases, 6 bases remained unmatched. The CDR3 coding sequence is TGTGCCAGCAGCTATTACAGGGGGCAGGACACCGGGGAGCTGTTTTTT. Its protein is CASSYYRGQDTGELFF.

The J gene is TRBJ1-2, the V gene TRBV7-9; D gene ambiguous. V lost 3 bases and J lost 0, with 11 bases in between. Germline CDR1 is SEHNR and CDR2 is FQNEAQ (reference sequence). The CDR3 extends over 15 amino acids. The DNA for the CDR3 is TGTGCCAGCAGCTTTCCAACGGCCGCTAACTATGGCTACACCTTC. As protein: CASSFPTAANYGYTF.

V and J are TRBV7-3 and TRBJ2-5; TRBD1 matches 9 bases. The CDR3 is 14 residues long. V lost 1 base and J lost 7; bases outside the gene matches: 4. Germline-derived CDR1 and CDR2 are SGHTA and FQGTGA. The CDR3 region has the DNA TGTGCCAGCAGCTTAAGGGGACAGGGTCTGACCCAGTACTTC. This gives the protein CASSLRGQGLTQYF. Combining the CDR3 with reference TRBV7-3 and TRBJ2-5 gives the whole variable domain GAGVSQTPSNKVTEKGKYVELRCDPISGHTALYWYRQSLGQGPEFLIYFQGTGAADDSGLPNDRFFAVRPEGSVSTLKIQRTERGDSAVYLCASSLRGQGLTQYFGPGTRLLVL.

This clone was seen only once. The rearrangement joins TRBV4-1 to TRBJ1-2, with a tentative D call TRBD1 (5 bases). The ends were cut back, 0 bases at V and 4 bases at J, with 18 bases in the middle. The CDR3 length is 17 residues. The germline CDR1 and CDR2 sequences are MGHRA and YSYEKL. The CDR3 nucleotides are TGCGCCAGCAGCCAAGATACTACGGGTGGCAGGGTCTATGGCTACACCTTC. Protein: CASSQDTTGGRVYGYTF.

This clone was seen once. The rearrangement links TRBV6-5 to TRBJ2-1; D remains ambiguous. Germline CDR1 is MNHEY and CDR2 is SVGAGI. The CDR3 covers 12 residues. V was trimmed by 10 bases and J by 5 bases, leaving 12 bases between them. CDR3 region: CATSADNNEQFF. The CDR3 DNA follows: TGTGCCACCTCAGCAGATAACAATGAGCAGTTCTTC.

The V and J genes are TRBV9 and TRBJ2-5; TRBD1 matches at 8 bases. CDR1 SGDLS and CDR2 YYNGEE come from the germline V gene. V dropped 2 bases and J dropped 4; count of bases not matched to a gene: 7. The CDR3 loop spans 15 amino acids. The CDR3: CASSVLGQGGETQYF. CDR3 nucleotides: TGTGCCAGCAGCGTTCTTGGACAGGGTGGAGAGACCCAGTACTTC.

The rearrangement joins TRBV5-1 to TRBJ1-2, with TRBD1 matching over 7 bases. Germline CDR1 and CDR2: SGHRS and YFSETQ. J was trimmed by 4 bases and V by 3 bases; bases with no gene match: 3. The CDR3 consists of 13 residues. CDR3 sequence (DNA): TGCGCCAGCAGCTCGGGACAGATCTATGGCTACACCTTC. It translates to CASSSGQIYGYTF.

V and J are TRBV4-1 and TRBJ1-5; possibly TRBD1 for D (5 bases). The CDR3 totals 14 residues. The germline V gene encodes CDR1 MGHRA and CDR2 YSYEKL. The V gene lost 3 bases and the J gene lost 1 base, with 7 bases spanning the gap. CDR3 in amino acids: CASSQRQSNQPQHF. As DNA, the CDR3 is TGCGCCAGCAGCCAGCGACAGAGCAATCAGCCCCAGCATTTT.

The chain employs TRBV19 and TRBJ1-5; 7 bases fit TRBD1. The CDR3 spans 14 residues. The ends lost 6 bases at V and 3 bases at J; junction bases unmatched: 5. Germline V gives CDR1 LNHDA, CDR2 SQIVND (reference sequence). CDR3 region: CASRTDRPNQPQHF. The CDR3 DNA follows: TGTGCCAGTAGAACGGACAGGCCCAATCAGCCCCAGCATTTT.

The chain carries TRBV9 and TRBJ2-1; possible D gene TRBD1, 6 bases. Trimming left V 0 bases short and J 7 bases short, with 8 bases between. The germline gives CDR1 SGDLS, CDR2 YYNGEE. The CDR3 spans 13 residues. The CDR3 coding sequence is TGTGCCAGCAGCGTAGGGACAGAAAATGAGCAGTTCTTC. It codes for CASSVGTENEQFF. The whole variable domain, remainder taken from reference TRBV9 and TRBJ2-1, is DSGVTQTPKHLITATGQRVTLRCSPRSGDLSVYWYQQSLDQGLQFLIQYYNGEERAKGNILERFSAQQFPDLHSELNLSSLELGDSALYFCASSVGTENEQFFGPGTRLTVL.

The DNA of the CDR3 is TGCGCCAGCAGCTTGAGGCGGAGCTCCTACAATGAGCAGTTCTTC. Residues: CASSLRRSSYNEQFF. The chain combines TRBV5-1 with TRBJ2-1, with D hard to call. The CDR3 contains 15 residues. Trimming removed 1 base at V and 0 bases at J, with 8 bases between. Germline values: CDR1 SGHRS, CDR2 YFSETQ. Filled out from reference TRBV5-1 and TRBJ2-1, the complete variable domain reads KAGVTQTPRYLIKTRGQQVTLSCSPISGHRSVSWYQQTPGQGLQFLFEYFSETQRNKGNFPGRFSGRQFSNSRSEMNVSTLELGDSALYLCASSLRRSSYNEQFFGPGTRLTVL.

V and J are TRBV5-1 and TRBJ2-3, with D perhaps matching TRBD2 (6 bases). The germline V and J ends were trimmed by 5 bases and 1 base, with 11 bases remaining between them. The germline gives CDR1 SGHRS, CDR2 YFSETQ. The CDR3 runs to 14 residues. DNA for the CDR3: TGCGCCAGCAGTGCCGGGAGCGGCACAGATACGCAGTATTTT. Encoded protein: CASSAGSGTDTQYF.